The 26 T cell receptor beta chains presented below share a single source sample, sequenced in a study of regulatory T cells in long-lasting Graves disease. To make TCR beta libraries, researchers used iRepertoire HTBI primers and Arm-PCR of CDR3 regions. TCRdb reprocessed the multiplex PCR reads with MiXCR, giving one entry per CDR3 protein. This table has fewer than 400,000 distinct CDR3 sequences, under 20% appearing once. The time point here: newly diagnosed GD, antithyroid drugs for less than 3 months. TCR sequences were obtained from RNA taken from PBMCs. The source material was peripheral blood mononuclear cells (PBMCs), sampled at new diagnosis, from a patient treated with antithyroid drugs. Source of these receptors: a female donor with Graves disease.

This clonotype showed up many times. The chain combines TRBV19 with TRBJ1-6, with a possible D match to TRBD1 (6 bases). The CDR3 is 13 amino acids. CDR1 LNHDA and CDR2 SQIVND come from the germline V gene (reference sequence). Trimming stripped 7 bases from V and 5 bases from J, with 9 bases between. The CDR3, as DNA: TGTGCCAGTACGGGACACCATAATTCACCCCTCCACTTT. Encoded protein: CASTGHHNSPLHF. Together with reference TRBV19 and TRBJ1-6, the CDR3 gives the full variable domain: DGGITQSPKYLFRKEGQNVTLSCEQNLNHDAMYWYRQDPGQGLRLIYYSQIVNDFQKGDIAEGYSVSREKKESFPLTVTSAQKNPTAFYLCASTGHHNSPLHFGNGTRLTVT.

This clonotype has a count of ten or more. CDR3 region: CATTRGILNSPLHF. CDR3 nucleotides: TGTGCCACCACGAGGGGTATTCTCAATTCACCCCTCCACTTT. The chain joins TRBV6-1 to TRBJ1-6; D is possibly TRBD1 (5 bases). The CDR3 length is 14 residues. Per germline, CDR1 MNHNS and CDR2 SASEGT. Trimming pared 10 bases from V and 7 bases from J, leaving 17 bases between.

This clonotype was recorded at least ten times. The chain is built from TRBV25-1 and TRBJ2-1, with 13 bases aligning to TRBD2. Germline V gene sequence: CDR1 MGHDK, CDR2 SYGVNS. The CDR3 length is 16 residues. The V gene end was trimmed by 5 bases and the J gene end by 8 bases; junction bases not matched to a gene: 9. Written as DNA, the CDR3 is TGTGCCAGCAGTTTCGGACTAGCGGGAGATCGGGATGAGCAGTTCTTC. Protein sequence: CASSFGLAGDRDEQFF.

This clonotype was seen many times. The chain recombines TRBV2 with TRBJ1-1, with D tentatively TRBD1 (5 bases). This CDR3 spans 14 amino acids. Germline V gene sequence: CDR1 SNHLY, CDR2 FYNNEI. The V end lost 4 bases, the J end lost 11 bases, and 20 bases lay between the germline ends. This CDR3 is CASSGETGGGTAFF. In DNA, the CDR3 is TGTGCCAGCAGTGGAGAAACAGGCGGTGGTACGGCTTTCTTT.

The V call is TRBV11-2, the J call TRBJ1-2, with unresolved D. The CDR3 totals 16 residues. CDR1 SGHAT and CDR2 FQNNGV come from the germline V gene. V shed 4 bases and J shed 4 bases, with 19 bases lying between them. The CDR3 bases are TGTGCCAGCAGCTCCTCGACCCCCGGGTATGGCTATGGCTACACCTTC. Its protein is CASSSSTPGYGYGYTF.

This clonotype was seen more than once but under ten times. CDR3 bases: TGTGCCAGCAGCGGCCCGCCGGCACAGGGGGCGGGCTATGGCTACACCTTC. This encodes CASSGPPAQGAGYGYTF. The gene calls are TRBV9 and TRBJ1-2; TRBD1 matches at 9 bases. Germline assignment: CDR1 SGDLS and CDR2 YYNGEE. The junction had 13 bases not matched to a gene; V was cut back by 3 bases and J by 4 bases. This CDR3 has 17 amino acids.

This clonotype has a count of ten or more. The chain links TRBV12-3 or TRBV12-4 to TRBJ1-6; D is unresolved. V lost 4 bases to trimming and J lost 4 bases, with 8 bases between them. The CDR3 length is 14 residues. CDR3 sequence (DNA): TGTGCCAGCAGTTCCGAAGGGTATAATTCACCCCTCCACTTT. Its protein is CASSSEGYNSPLHF.

This clonotype appeared many times. The CDR3 loop is CASSFWDRGRETQYF. In nucleotides, the CDR3 is TGTGCCAGCAGTTTCTGGGACAGGGGGCGGGAGACCCAGTACTTC. The chain uses TRBV12-3 or TRBV12-4 and TRBJ2-5; 12 nucleotides match TRBD1. The junction had 4 bases not matched to a gene; V was cut back by 3 bases and J by 5 bases. The CDR3 contains 15 residues.

The chain couples TRBV6-1 to TRBJ2-7; 8 nucleotides line up with TRBD1. The CDR3 has 13 amino acids. Germline V gene data show CDR1 as MNHNS and CDR2 as SASEGT. V lost 10 bases and J lost 0; bases outside the gene matches: 5. Here the CDR3 reads CATRQGTSYEQYF. The CDR3 DNA reads as TGTGCCACCAGACAGGGGACCTCCTACGAGCAGTACTTC.

This clonotype was observed many times. This chain uses TRBV19 with TRBJ1-1; the D is unclear. Germline CDR1 is LNHDA and CDR2 is SQIVND (reference sequence). Between the trimmed V and J ends, which lost 3 bases and 0 bases, there was a span of 14 bases. The CDR3 spans 16 residues. The DNA of the CDR3 is TGTGCCAGTAGTATTGACGGATTCACTGTGAACACTGAAGCTTTCTTT. Its translation: CASSIDGFTVNTEAFF.

Points on this clonotype: Since a much larger clone is just one base distant, this may be a read error. The rearrangement uses TRBV5-1 and TRBJ1-1; D call uncertain. This CDR3 contains 17 residues. Germline lookup yields CDR1 SGHRS and CDR2 YFSETQ. CDR3 region: CASSPPEFNISHTGAFF. The CDR3, as DNA: TGCGCCAGCAGCCCCCCAGAATTCAATATCTCACACACTGGAGCTTTCTTT.

This clonotype was counted at least ten times. The gene calls are TRBV12-3 or TRBV12-4 and TRBJ2-7, with 9 bases that match TRBD2. The J call could be wrong; TRBJ2-1 is a better fit for the DNA end. This CDR3 is built from 14 residues. CDR3 in DNA: TGTGCCAGCAGTAACGCGCGGGGGGGGAATGAGCAGTTCTTC. This gives the protein CASSNARGGNEQFF.

A few counts support this clonotype. The chain recombines TRBV9 with TRBJ2-7; TRBD2 aligns across 13 bases. J gave up 3 bases and V 3 bases, and 0 bases lay outside the gene matches. Germline CDR1 SGDLS, CDR2 YYNGEE. The CDR3 extends over 14 amino acids. CDR3 in DNA: TGTGCCAGCAGCGGGACTAGCGGGGGCTACGAGCAGTACTTC. Translated, it gives CASSGTSGGYEQYF.

This clonotype was observed a handful of times. A read error may be the cause here, since a much bigger clone is one base away. The gene calls are TRBV7-9 and TRBJ2-1; 10 bases are a match to TRBD1. Per the germline V gene, CDR1 is SEHNR and CDR2 is FQNEAQ (reference sequence). The CDR3 loop spans 15 amino acids. The CDR3 sequence is CASSPDRGRRNEQVF. CDR3 coding DNA: TGTGCCAGCAGCCCCGACAGGGGGCGGCGGAATGAGCAGGTCTTC.

This clonotype showed up just a few times. The chain employs TRBV6-5 and TRBJ2-6; 12 positions agree with TRBD1. Germline V gene lookup returns CDR1 MNHEY and CDR2 SVGAGI. The V segment lost 0 bases and the J segment 0 bases; nucleotides outside the gene matches: 6. This CDR3 region has 20 residues. CDR3 loop: CASSYSIVGQGASGANVLTF. The CDR3 DNA is TGTGCCAGCAGTTACTCGATCGTGGGACAGGGGGCCTCTGGGGCCAACGTCCTGACTTTC.

This clonotype was recorded at least ten times. The chain joins TRBV28 to TRBJ2-1; 7 nucleotides align to TRBD1. The germline gives CDR1 MDHEN, CDR2 SYDVKM. This CDR3 spans 17 amino acids. With 3 bases clipped from V and 0 bases from J, the junction kept 8 bases outside the gene matches. The CDR3 reads CASSFLPTGLSYNEQFF. DNA for the CDR3: TGTGCCAGCAGTTTTCTTCCGACAGGGCTCTCCTACAATGAGCAGTTCTTC.

V gene TRBV28 combines with J gene TRBJ1-6, with D possibly matching TRBD1 (5 bases). Trimming cost V 8 bases and J 7 bases, with 12 bases left between them. CDR3 length equals 13 residues. In germline, CDR1 is MDHEN, CDR2 SYDVKM. The CDR3 is CASLGRTNSPLHF. CDR3 bases: TGTGCCAGCCTGGGGCGGACAAATTCACCCCTCCACTTT.

This clonotype was seen more than once but under ten times. The chain recombines TRBV18 with TRBJ1-1; D is ambiguous. Germline CDR1 KGHSH, CDR2 LQKENI. This CDR3 has 12 residues. The V gene lost 6 bases and the J gene lost 10 bases, with 15 bases spanning the gap. In DNA form, the CDR3 reads TGTGCCAGCTCCCCCTTTCAGGTTTTAGCTTTCTTT. Its translation: CASSPFQVLAFF. The variable domain in full, with the rest retrieved from reference TRBV18 and TRBJ1-1, is NAGVMQNPRHLVRRRGQEARLRCSPMKGHSHVYWYRQLPEEGLKFMVYLQKENIIDESGMPKERFSAEFPKEGPSILRIQQVVRGDSAAYFCASSPFQVLAFFGQGTRLTVV.

With respect to this clonotype: It may be a read error: a sequence one base away is much more abundant. The chain joins TRBV7-2 to TRBJ2-1; 7 bases agree with TRBD2. CDR1 and CDR2 (germline): SGHTA, FQGNSA. This CDR3 is built from 16 residues. CDR3 loop: CASSIASGFPYNEQFF. CDR3 DNA sequence: TGTGCCAGCAGCATAGCTAGCGGATTCCCCTACAATGAGCAGTTCTTC.

This clonotype was detected a few times. A much larger clonotype is one base distant, so this may be a read error. V gene TRBV11-2 combines with J gene TRBJ2-3; 12 nucleotides agree with TRBD1. Trimming cost V 4 bases and J 14 bases; bases outside gene matches: 10. This CDR3 is built from 14 residues. CDR1 and CDR2 from the germline V gene are SGHAT and FQNNGV. CDR3 DNA: TGTGCCAGCAGCTCAGCTGGGACAGGGGGCGACGTGTATTTT. Amino acids: CASSSAGTGGDVYF.

The table lists this clonotype with many counts. The chain links TRBV27 to TRBJ1-1; D remains unclear. In germline, CDR1 is MNHEY, CDR2 SMNVEV (reference sequence). V was trimmed by 0 bases and J by 6 bases, leaving 11 bases between them. The CDR3 has 14 residues. The CDR3 DNA follows: TGTGCCAGCAGTTTATCGGGCGGGGTCCCTGAAGCTTTCTTT. Translated, it gives CASSLSGGVPEAFF.

This clonotype was counted ten times or more. The CDR3 region has the DNA TGTGCCAGCAGTGCCCTGGGGTATGACACTGAAGCTTTCTTT. This encodes CASSALGYDTEAFF. This chain uses TRBV28 with TRBJ1-1; unclear D gene. The CDR3 loop spans 14 amino acids. CDR1 MDHEN and CDR2 SYDVKM come from the germline V gene. V dropped 5 bases and J dropped 3 bases, with 13 bases sitting between them.

This clonotype was found many times. The chain couples TRBV29-1 to TRBJ1-5, with D unresolved. Germline assignment: CDR1 SQVTM and CDR2 ANQGSEA. This CDR3 has 14 residues. Trimming removed 3 bases at V and 1 base at J, with 10 bases between. The CDR3 loop reads CSVEIGGSNQPQHF. The CDR3 nucleotides are TGCAGCGTTGAGATCGGTGGGAGCAATCAGCCCCAGCATTTT.

This clonotype was counted at least ten times. The J gene is TRBJ1-2, the V gene TRBV11-2; possible D gene TRBD1, 5 bases. Germline values: CDR1 SGHAT, CDR2 FQNNGV. V gave up 1 base and J gave up 8 bases, with 20 bases separating them. The CDR3 loop spans 16 amino acids. CDR3 loop: CASSLGGGGPANGYTF. Written as DNA, the CDR3 is TGTGCCAGCAGCTTAGGGGGCGGGGGACCAGCTAACGGCTACACCTTC.

This clonotype was counted at least ten times. DNA for the CDR3: TGTGCCAGCAGCCTGGGCAGGGGCGTCTTGGGCTACACCTTC. Amino acid sequence: CASSLGRGVLGYTF. The genes are TRBV28 and TRBJ1-2; D might be TRBD1 (6 bases). The ends were cut back, 6 bases at V and 8 bases at J, with 19 bases in the middle. The CDR3 is 14 residues long. Germline V gene lookup returns CDR1 MDHEN and CDR2 SYDVKM.

This clonotype occurred many times. The chain employs TRBV19 and TRBJ2-1, with D unclear. This CDR3 has 16 amino acids. The V end was cut by 7 bases, the J end by 0 bases, with 16 bases between. Germline CDR1 is LNHDA and CDR2 is SQIVND (reference sequence). The CDR3 DNA reads TGTGCCAGTACCCTTAATTCAGACTTCTCCTACAATGAGCAGTTCTTC. Residues: CASTLNSDFSYNEQFF.